This T cell receptor beta chain was sequenced in a study of control samples from healthy donors and cancer patients. Produced via immunoSEQ multiplex PCR; TCRdb's table is partial and in-frame only. The sample shows under 150,000 clones, more than 80% of them seen only once. This sequence was found in a woman aged 50 to 65 with colorectal cancer. The sample taken for sequencing was PBMCs.

In DNA form, the CDR3 reads TGTGCCAGTAGTGCACAGGGGCGTGGGTCCTACGAGCAGTACTTC. Amino acids: CASSAQGRGSYEQYF. The rearrangement joins TRBV19 to TRBJ2-7, with 7 bases identical to TRBD1. Germline CDR1 LNHDA, CDR2 SQIVND (reference sequence). Losses at the gene ends were 5 bases for V and 1 base for J; bases not matched to a gene: 8. There are 15 residues in the CDR3.